This T cell receptor beta chain originates from a study of human T cells and chemical hapten exposure. Study results and limitations: Sensitizing with DPC caused no change in TCRs above 1 in 1000 frequency.

Individual cDNA molecules received unique molecular identifiers in the library. In TCRdb, the RACE reads were re-called with MiXCR into one record per CDR3 protein. The table lists about 250,000 distinct CDR3 sequences, just under 8% of them singletons. Germline CDR1 is MNHNS and CDR2 is SASEGT. The CDR3 is made up of 13 amino acids. The V end lost 6 bases, the J end lost 0 bases, and 6 bases lay between the germline ends. The time point denotes: pre-sensitization, week 0. Treatment meaning: therapeutic diphenylcyclopropenone sensitization with weekly scalp DPC. Whole blood that had not been fractionated was the source of extracted total RNA. This clonotype was observed a handful of times. The antigen is not known.

Sequences were derived from whole blood, sampled in connection with sensitization to the hapten diphenylcyclopropenone (DPC). This receptor was obtained from a man younger than 35 with alopecia areata. Some clones in this sample may be carry-over from other donors' samples. J is TRBJ1-5 and V is TRBV6-1; D not certain. The CDR3 DNA reads TGTGCCAGCAGGGAGAATAGCAATCAGCCCCAGCATTTT. Amino acids: CASRENSNQPQHF.